The 19 T cell receptor beta chains given below trace back to one sample, sequenced in a study of T cells in localized non-small cell lung cancer. TCRdb's table, derived via immunoSEQ multiplex PCR, lists solely in-frame clones and lacks some. The data hold 1,500 to 2,000 clones, with less than 25% observed a single time. This sample comprised normal lung tissue next to the tumor, obtained before any cancer treatment. These receptors came from a woman aged 35-75 years with stage I lung adenocarcinoma.

The chain recombines TRBV29-1 with TRBJ2-3; the match to TRBD1 covers 7 bases. Per the germline V gene, CDR1 is SQVTM and CDR2 is ANQGSEA. The CDR3 runs 13 residues. V dropped 4 bases and J dropped 1; count of bases not matched to a gene: 2. CDR3 loop: CSVGQGGTDTQYF. The CDR3 DNA reads TGCAGCGTTGGGCAGGGGGGCACAGATACGCAGTATTTT.

There are a few counts of this clone. The V and J genes are TRBV11-3 and TRBJ2-7; D perhaps matches TRBD2 (6 bases). This CDR3 has 15 amino acids. The V end lost 5 bases, the J end lost 4 bases, and 18 bases lay between the germline ends. In germline, CDR1 is SGHNT, CDR2 YENEEA. CDR3 sequence: CASSPVWGGEYEQYF. CDR3 in DNA: TGTGCCAGCAGCCCGGTATGGGGCGGGGAGTACGAGCAGTACTTC.

The chain combines TRBV6-8 with TRBJ2-7; 11 bases are shared with TRBD1. V lost 8 bases and J lost 2; bases outside the gene matches: 11. Germline V gene lookup returns CDR1 MNHGY and CDR2 SAAAGT. The CDR3 extends over 16 amino acids. The CDR3 region has the DNA TGTGCCAGCTTGGTTTTCCCGGGACAGGGGGCCTACGAGCAGTACTTC. Protein product: CASLVFPGQGAYEQYF.

The CDR3 sequence: CASSRHMGQGAYNSPLHF. The CDR3 region has the DNA TGTGCCAGCAGCCGACATATGGGACAGGGAGCCTATAATTCACCCCTCCACTTT. The V and J genes are TRBV11-3 and TRBJ1-6; the match to TRBD1 covers 9 bases. The germline V gene encodes CDR1 SGHNT and CDR2 YENEEA. There are 18 residues in the CDR3. V gave up 5 bases and J gave up 2 bases; unmatched junction bases: 10.

The rearrangement links TRBV14 to TRBJ2-1; 9 bases align to TRBD2. In germline, CDR1 is SGHDN, CDR2 FVKESK. CDR3 length equals 17 residues. Trimming at V came to 0 bases and at J to 5 bases, leaving 8 bases not matched to a gene. The CDR3 DNA follows: TGTGCCAGCAGCCAAGATATGCCTAGCGGGGCCAACAATGAGCAGTTCTTC. Amino acids: CASSQDMPSGANNEQFF.

This clone showed up just a few times. The chain combines TRBV11-3 with TRBJ2-7; TRBD2 matches at 7 bases. The trim removed 5 bases at V and 0 bases at J, leaving 10 bases unmatched. The germline V gene has CDR1 SGHNT and CDR2 YENEEA. CDR3 size: 16 residues. The CDR3 loop is CASSRRGAGLSYEQYF. The CDR3 nucleotides read TGTGCCAGCAGCCGCCGGGGAGCGGGACTCTCCTACGAGCAGTACTTC. Combining the CDR3 with reference TRBV11-3 and TRBJ2-7 gives the whole variable domain EAGVVQSPRYKIIEKKQPVAFWCNPISGHNTLYWYLQNLGQGPELLIRYENEEAVDDSQLPKDRFSAERLKGVDSTLKIQPAELGDSAVYLCASSRRGAGLSYEQYFGPGTRLTVT.

The chain couples TRBV9 to TRBJ1-4; weak D call: TRBD1 (6 bases). CDR3 length equals 14 residues. Deletions cut 2 bases from V and 5 bases from J, with 10 bases between. In germline, CDR1 is SGDLS, CDR2 YYNGEE. CDR3 region: CASSVATGNEKLFF. DNA of the CDR3: TGTGCCAGCAGCGTGGCTACAGGGAATGAAAAACTGTTTTTT.

The V and J genes are TRBV18 and TRBJ2-5; no clear D gene. Trimming shortened V by 3 bases and J by 5 bases, and 7 bases separated the two germline ends. Germline V gene sequence: CDR1 KGHSH, CDR2 LQKENI. The CDR3 extends over 12 amino acids. In DNA form, the CDR3 reads TGTGCCAGCTCACCCCCTTGGGAGACCCAGTACTTC. Protein sequence: CASSPPWETQYF.

The J gene is TRBJ2-5, the V gene TRBV19; TRBD2 aligns across 9 bases. The CDR3 loop spans 16 amino acids. The V segment lost 4 bases and the J segment 2 bases; nucleotides outside the gene matches: 8. Germline assignment: CDR1 LNHDA and CDR2 SQIVND (reference sequence). CDR3 protein: CASSKPSGGLQETQYF. The CDR3 DNA is TGTGCCAGTAGTAAACCGAGCGGGGGGTTGCAAGAGACCCAGTACTTC. The variable domain in full, with the rest retrieved from reference TRBV19 and TRBJ2-5, is DGGITQSPKYLFRKEGQNVTLSCEQNLNHDAMYWYRQDPGQGLRLIYYSQIVNDFQKGDIAEGYSVSREKKESFPLTVTSAQKNPTAFYLCASSKPSGGLQETQYFGPGTRLLVL.

This clone has only a few counts. The CDR3 region has the DNA TGCGCCAGCAGCCAACTCGGGGACAGGGCCTACGAGCAGTACTTC. Its protein is CASSQLGDRAYEQYF. The chain uses TRBV1 and TRBJ2-7; TRBD1 was called by the table and not checked on the DNA. TRBV1 is classified as a pseudogene. The CDR3 consists of 15 residues.

This clone counts as medium-sized (0.01 to 0.1%). The identical CDR3 is also encoded by other nucleotide sequences in the sample. The chain couples TRBV6-8 to TRBJ2-2; the D gene is possibly TRBD2 (5 bases). CDR3 length: 15 amino acids. Trimming cost V 0 bases and J 4 bases, with 9 bases left between them. CDR1 MNHGY and CDR2 SAAAGT come from the germline V gene. CDR3 loop: CASSYSDGVTGELFF. The CDR3 bases are TGTGCCAGCAGTTACTCGGACGGGGTCACCGGGGAGCTGTTTTTT.

By share, this clone counts as large. V gene TRBV11-3 combines with J gene TRBJ2-1, with D perhaps TRBD2 (6 bases). Between the trimmed V and J ends, which lost 3 bases and 7 bases, there was a span of 19 bases. Germline-derived CDR1 and CDR2 are SGHNT and YENEEA. The CDR3 is made up of 16 amino acids. CDR3 sequence (DNA): TGTGCCAGCAGCTTGGAAGGGCGGGGCGCCTTGAATGAGCAGTTCTTC. Its protein product is CASSLEGRGALNEQFF. Supplemented by reference TRBV11-3 and TRBJ2-1, the full variable domain reads EAGVVQSPRYKIIEKKQPVAFWCNPISGHNTLYWYLQNLGQGPELLIRYENEEAVDDSQLPKDRFSAERLKGVDSTLKIQPAELGDSAVYLCASSLEGRGALNEQFFGPGTRLTVL.

This clone was counted a few times. J is TRBJ1-2 and V is TRBV11-3; 7 nucleotides line up with TRBD1. V was clipped by 4 bases and J by 4 bases; unmatched bases: 6. The CDR3 is 14 amino acids. Germline values: CDR1 SGHNT, CDR2 YENEEA. CDR3 in amino acids: CASSSSGTAYGYTF. The CDR3 DNA sequence: TGTGCCAGCAGCTCCTCCGGGACAGCCTATGGCTACACCTTC. Complete variable domain (other parts from reference TRBV11-3 and TRBJ1-2): EAGVVQSPRYKIIEKKQPVAFWCNPISGHNTLYWYLQNLGQGPELLIRYENEEAVDDSQLPKDRFSAERLKGVDSTLKIQPAELGDSAVYLCASSSSGTAYGYTFGSGTRLTVV.

By share of the sample, this clone is large (0.1 to 1%). The CDR3 here is CASSIGTSGRENIQYF. The CDR3 coding sequence is TGTGCCAGTAGTATAGGGACTAGCGGGCGAGAAAACATTCAGTACTTC. This chain joins TRBV19 and TRBJ2-4, with 11 bases that match TRBD2. The length of the CDR3 is 16 residues. Trimming at V came to 1 base and at J to 5 bases, leaving 4 bases not matched to a gene. Germline values: CDR1 LNHDA, CDR2 SQIVND (reference sequence).

Relative to its sample, this clone is medium-sized. The chain uses TRBV11-3 and TRBJ2-1; possible D gene TRBD2, 5 bases. This CDR3 comprises 15 residues. The V gene's germline CDR1 is SGHNT and CDR2 YENEEA. Trimming removed 4 bases at V and 3 bases at J, with 13 bases between. The DNA for the CDR3 is TGTGCCAGCAGCTCGGACTCCGAAAGCTACAATGAGCAGTTCTTC. Amino acids: CASSSDSESYNEQFF. Drawing the rest from reference TRBV11-3 and TRBJ2-1, the complete variable domain is EAGVVQSPRYKIIEKKQPVAFWCNPISGHNTLYWYLQNLGQGPELLIRYENEEAVDDSQLPKDRFSAERLKGVDSTLKIQPAELGDSAVYLCASSSDSESYNEQFFGPGTRLTVL.

This clone turned up a few times. The chain is built from TRBV7-5 and TRBJ1-2. TRBV7-5 is tagged as a pseudogene. The CDR3 covers 15 residues. CDR3 sequence: CARSLKSDGGHGYTF. The DNA for the CDR3 is TGTGCCAGAAGCTTGAAATCGGACGGGGGGCATGGCTACACCTTC.

There are a few counts of this clone. This chain connects TRBV11-3 to TRBJ1-1; D ambiguous. Between the trimmed V and J ends, which lost 5 bases and 1 base, there was a span of 14 bases. Germline V gene sequence: CDR1 SGHNT, CDR2 YENEEA. This CDR3 contains 15 residues. CDR3 nucleotide sequence: TGTGCCAGCAGCCCCTCCGGTTTGTCGAACACTGAAGCTTTCTTT. Translating it yields CASSPSGLSNTEAFF.

V is TRBV14 and J is TRBJ2-3; TRBD2 aligns across 8 bases. Germline CDR1 is SGHDN and CDR2 is FVKESK. The CDR3 sequence is 16 residues long. J was trimmed by 0 bases and V by 2 bases; bases with no gene match: 4. CDR3 DNA sequence: TGTGCCAGCAGCCAACCCGGCGGGGGGAGCACAGATACGCAGTATTTT. As protein: CASSQPGGGSTDTQYF.

This clone was counted between two and nine times. The chain couples TRBV19 to TRBJ1-1; D not certain. Between the trimmed V and J ends, which lost 6 bases and 5 bases, there was a span of 10 bases. The germline V gene encodes CDR1 LNHDA and CDR2 SQIVND (reference sequence). The CDR3 length is 12 residues. The CDR3 here is CASSHPGTEAFF. The CDR3 nucleotides read TGTGCCAGTAGCCACCCGGGGACTGAAGCTTTCTTT.